The 14 T cell receptor beta chains below come from one sample, sequenced in a study of vaccination effects on CD4 cells after COVID-19. Sequencing followed a ViraFEST assay step that expanded antigen-specific CD4+ T cells with viral peptide pools. Culture proceeded for 10 days, and CD4+ T cells were then isolated. Between March and December 2020, the person had a SARS-CoV-2 infection that PCR confirmed. These receptors have no known antigen. Here immunoSEQ multiplex PCR was the method, and the copy in TCRdb shows in-frame clones only, minus some. Altogether tens of thousands of clones are present, 75% to 85% being singletons, with the ten largest covering over 5%. The source material was CD4+ T cells from PBMCs cultured with HIV peptides, sampled before COVID-19 vaccination. The subset: HIV-1 Nef peptide pool negative control/reference culture. The receptors were gathered from a human donor who had a prior SARS-CoV-2 infection.

V is TRBV7-2 and J is TRBJ2-4; 7 bases are shared with TRBD1. Germline CDR1 reads SGHTA; CDR2 reads FQGNSA. The CDR3 has 14 residues. V dropped 6 bases and J dropped 5; count of bases not matched to a gene: 7. CDR3 DNA: TGTGCCAGCAGTCTAAGGGGGCTGGAAAACATTCAGTACTTC. Translating it yields CASSLRGLENIQYF.

This chain connects TRBV3-1 (or the pseudogene TRBV3-2) to TRBJ2-1; D not resolved. The CDR3 is made up of 13 amino acids. Between the trimmed V and J ends, which lost 3 bases and 10 bases, there was a span of 13 bases. Looked up from germline, CDR1 is LGHDT and CDR2 is YNNKEL (reference sequence). CDR3 protein: CASSQVDPGEQFF. CDR3 bases: TGTGCCAGCAGCCAGGTTGACCCCGGCGAGCAGTTCTTC.

The rearrangement links TRBV20-1 to TRBJ1-2; TRBD1 agrees at 9 bases. The CDR3 runs 11 residues. V lost 6 bases to trimming and J lost 8 bases; unmatched junction nucleotides: 4. Per the germline V gene, CDR1 is DFQATT and CDR2 is SNEGSKA (reference sequence). CDR3 coding DNA: TGCAGTGCGTGGGACAGGGAAGGCTACACCTTC. This codes for CSAWDREGYTF.

In this sample, this clone turned up a few times. The J gene is TRBJ1-3, the V gene TRBV27; the D gene is possibly TRBD1 (6 bases). The CDR3 runs 14 residues. Germline values: CDR1 MNHEY, CDR2 SMNVEV (reference sequence). Trimming removed 6 bases at V and 2 bases at J, with 11 bases between. CDR3: CASRQGGTGNTIYF. In DNA, the CDR3 is TGTGCCAGCAGACAAGGGGGAACTGGAAACACCATATATTTT.

The rearrangement uses TRBV19 and TRBJ1-2; D unclear. The germline V gene encodes CDR1 LNHDA and CDR2 SQIVND (reference sequence). The CDR3 totals 14 residues. Trimming removed 1 base at V and 6 bases at J, with 12 bases between. The CDR3 reads CASSIGRGPHGYTF. The DNA for the CDR3 is TGTGCCAGTAGTATAGGCAGAGGGCCCCATGGCTACACCTTC.

This chain connects TRBV4-3 to TRBJ2-7, with 7 bases lining up with TRBD1. Unmatched junction bases numbered 5, after V lost 4 bases and J lost 2 bases. The V gene's germline CDR1 is LGHNA and CDR2 YSLEER. The CDR3 is 14 residues long. CDR3 residues: CASSPRTGPYEQYF. CDR3 in DNA: TGCGCCAGCAGCCCCAGGACAGGTCCCTACGAGCAGTACTTC.

This sequence joins TRBV30 and TRBJ1-3, with 12 bases that match TRBD1. V lost 5 bases and J lost 9; bases outside the gene matches: 17. Germline V gene data show CDR1 as GTSNPN and CDR2 as SVGIG (reference sequence). The CDR3 covers 17 residues. The CDR3 DNA follows: TGTGCCTGGGGGGGGCCTGGGACAGGGGGCATCGGGTCCACCATATATTTT. Its protein product is CAWGGPGTGGIGSTIYF.

The chain joins TRBV7-9 to TRBJ1-3; D is uncertain. Trimming stripped 5 bases from V and 8 bases from J, with 22 bases between. This CDR3 contains 16 residues. CDR1 and CDR2 from the germline V gene are SEHNR and FQNEAQ (reference sequence). CDR3 in amino acids: CASSDIVWATEDTIYF. As DNA, the CDR3 is TGTGCCAGCAGCGATATAGTCTGGGCCACCGAGGACACCATATATTTT.

This chain links TRBV5-4 with TRBJ2-7, with D possibly TRBD1 on 6 matching bases. Germline CDR1 and CDR2: SGHNT and YYREEE (reference sequence). Trimming took off 0 bases at V and 4 bases at J, with 8 bases between the two ends. This CDR3 region has 13 residues. The CDR3 reads CASSLGTEYEQYF. DNA for the CDR3: TGTGCCAGCAGCTTGGGGACAGAGTACGAGCAGTACTTC.

V usage is TRBV11-1 and J usage is TRBJ2-3; TRBD1 is a possible D gene (5 bases). Germline assignment: CDR1 SGHAT and CDR2 FQDESV (reference sequence). This CDR3 spans 13 amino acids. Trimming stripped 5 bases from V and 4 bases from J, with 10 bases between. CDR3 protein: CASSVRGADTQYF. The CDR3 region has the DNA TGTGCCAGCAGCGTAAGGGGCGCAGATACGCAGTATTTT. Filled out from reference TRBV11-1 and TRBJ2-3, the complete variable domain reads EAEVAQSPRYKITEKSQAVAFWCDPISGHATLYWYRQILGQGPELLVQFQDESVVDDSQLPKDRFSAERLKGVDSTLKIQPAELGDSAMYLCASSVRGADTQYFGPGTRLTVL.

The chain joins TRBV7-8 to TRBJ2-2; 7 nucleotides match TRBD2. The germline V gene has CDR1 SGHVS and CDR2 FQNEAQ. CDR3 length: 17 amino acids. Trimming removed 7 bases from V and 1 base from J; junction bases left unmatched: 12. CDR3 nucleotide sequence: TGTGCCAGCACCCTTCAAGCGGGGACTTGGAACACCGGGGAGCTGTTTTTT. Translating gives CASTLQAGTWNTGELFF. Together with reference TRBV7-8 and TRBJ2-2, the CDR3 gives the full variable domain: GAGVSQSPRYKVAKRGQDVALRCDPISGHVSLFWYQQALGQGPEFLTYFQNEAQLDKSGLPSDRFFAERPEGSVSTLKIQRTQQEDSAVYLCASTLQAGTWNTGELFFGEGSRLTVL.

This chain connects TRBV11-3 to TRBJ2-1; TRBD1 might be the D (6 bases). V was pared by 1 base and J by 6 bases, with 16 bases between. In germline, CDR1 is SGHNT, CDR2 YENEEA. The CDR3 totals 16 residues. The CDR3 DNA follows: TGTGCCAGCAGCTTAGCAACGCGGACAGTGCCCAATGAGCAGTTCTTC. As protein: CASSLATRTVPNEQFF.

The chain recombines TRBV6-2 or TRBV6-3 with TRBJ1-5; 8 bases match TRBD1. The CDR3 is 14 residues long. The germline V gene has CDR1 MNHEY and CDR2 SVGEGT. Trimming removed 4 bases from V and 3 bases from J; junction bases left unmatched: 2. CDR3 in amino acids: CASSWGQVNQPQHF. DNA of the CDR3: TGTGCCAGCAGTTGGGGACAGGTCAATCAGCCCCAGCATTTT.

The CDR3 coding sequence is TGTGCCAGCAGTCCAACGGCCAGTCGGCCCCAGCATTTT. Amino acids: CASSPTASRPQHF. J is TRBJ1-5 and V is TRBV6-5; D is undetermined. The CDR3 consists of 13 residues. Trimming removed 5 bases from V and 9 bases from J, with 14 bases in between. Per germline, CDR1 MNHEY and CDR2 SVGAGI.